A selection of T cell receptor beta chains follows, all from one sample in a study of shared clonotypes between healthy human individuals. Data came from immunoSEQ multiplex PCR; TCRdb stores just in-frame clones and leaves some out. The sample has approximately 2.4 million clones, approximately 95% seen once; the top ten hold approximately 0.13%. The sample comprised naive CD4+ T cells sorted from blood. Source of these receptors: a man in his late teens or twenties in good health. The CDR3 runs from the conserved cysteine through the conserved F or W. The order of the fields is D gene, J gene, V gene, clone size, CDR3 DNA, CDR3 protein. The D gene is left open where the match is weak. Size is omitted from some rows. Given values are once, few, many or a class for expanded clones.

D gene: .
J gene: TRBJ2-6
V gene: TRBV5-1
clone size: .
CDR3 DNA: TGCGCCAGCAGGGAACTAGGCTCTGGGGCCAACGTCCTGACTTTC
CDR3 protein: CASRELGSGANVLTF

D gene: .
J gene: TRBJ1-4
V gene: TRBV7-2
clone size: once
CDR3 DNA: TGTGCCAGCAGCTTAGGACGTTTTGAAAAACTGTTTTTT
CDR3 protein: CASSLGRFEKLFF

D gene: .
J gene: TRBJ2-5
V gene: TRBV9
clone size: few
CDR3 DNA: TGTGCCAGCAGCGTAGCTCCCCAAGAGACCCAGTACTTC
CDR3 protein: CASSVAPQETQYF

D gene: .
J gene: TRBJ1-1
V gene: TRBV27
clone size: .
CDR3 DNA: TGTGCCAGCAGTCCCACAGGGAACGCACACTTTGCTTTCTTT
CDR3 protein: CASSPTGNAHFAFF

D gene: .
J gene: TRBJ1-1
V gene: TRBV30
clone size: .
CDR3 DNA: TGTGCCTGGAGAGCAGGGAGTAGGACTGAAGCTTTCTTT
CDR3 protein: CAWRAGSRTEAFF

D gene: TRBD2
J gene: TRBJ2-1
V gene: TRBV2
clone size: .
CDR3 DNA: TGTGCCAGCAGACGCAATCTAGCGGGGGGCGGCGATGAGCAGTTCTTC
CDR3 protein: CASRRNLAGGGDEQFF

D gene: .
J gene: TRBJ1-2
V gene: TRBV6-1
clone size: .
CDR3 DNA: TGTGCCACCCCCGGGACACCCTATGGCTACACCTTC
CDR3 protein: CATPGTPYGYTF

D gene: TRBD2
J gene: TRBJ2-4
V gene: TRBV9
clone size: .
CDR3 DNA: TGTGCCAGCAGCACCCGGACTAGCGGGAGTGACATTCAGTACTTC
CDR3 protein: CASSTRTSGSDIQYF

D gene: .
J gene: TRBJ1-4
V gene: TRBV7-9
clone size: .
CDR3 DNA: TGTGCCAGCAGCTCGGGACAATATGAAAAACTGTTTTTT
CDR3 protein: CASSSGQYEKLFF

D gene: .
J gene: TRBJ1-5
V gene: TRBV14
clone size: .
CDR3 DNA: TGTGCCAGCAGCCAAGCGTGGGGAATATTGGCCCAGCATTTT
CDR3 protein: CASSQAWGILAQHF

D gene: TRBD1
J gene: TRBJ1-2
V gene: TRBV30
clone size: .
CDR3 DNA: TGTGCCTGGACCCAAGGGACAGGGACCTATGGCTACACCTTC
CDR3 protein: CAWTQGTGTYGYTF

D gene: .
J gene: TRBJ1-5
V gene: TRBV19
clone size: .
CDR3 DNA: TGTGCCAGCTCCGGGACGGTAACGGGACAGCCCCAGCATTTT
CDR3 protein: CASSGTVTGQPQHF

D gene: .
J gene: TRBJ2-1
V gene: TRBV7-3
clone size: once
CDR3 DNA: TGTGCCAGCAGCCTCTCTCTGGGAGAGCAGTTCTTC
CDR3 protein: CASSLSLGEQFF

D gene: .
J gene: TRBJ2-7
V gene: TRBV12-2
clone size: .
CDR3 DNA: TGTGCAAGTCGCTTAGGAGTTTCCGGCGGAGGGTACTACGAGCAGTACTTC
CDR3 protein: CASRLGVSGGGYYEQYF

D gene: .
J gene: TRBJ1-1
V gene: TRBV5-8
clone size: .
CDR3 DNA: TGTGCCAGCAGCTTGGTAGTTGAAGCTTTCTTT
CDR3 protein: CASSLVVEAFF

D gene: .
J gene: TRBJ2-3
V gene: TRBV5-6
clone size: .
CDR3 DNA: TGTGCCAGCAGCTTGGGACTCCAGGACACAGATACGCAGTATTTT
CDR3 protein: CASSLGLQDTDTQYF

D gene: TRBD1
J gene: TRBJ1-4
V gene: TRBV5-4
clone size: .
CDR3 DNA: TGTGCCAGCAGCCAACAGGGGGATGAAAAACTGTTTTTT
CDR3 protein: CASSQQGDEKLFF

D gene: TRBD1
J gene: TRBJ2-3
V gene: TRBV5-1
clone size: .
CDR3 DNA: TGCGCCAGCAGCATACAATTCCCAGGGGGCGGGGGCACAGATACGCAGTATTTT
CDR3 protein: CASSIQFPGGGGTDTQYF

D gene: TRBD1
J gene: TRBJ1-4
V gene: TRBV18
clone size: .
CDR3 DNA: TGTGCCAGCTCACCACTGACAGGGGAAAATGAAAAACTGTTTTTT
CDR3 protein: CASSPLTGENEKLFF

D gene: .
J gene: TRBJ2-2
V gene: TRBV12-5
clone size: .
CDR3 DNA: TGTGCTAGTGGTTTGGGGATACAAGCCACCGGGGAGCTGTTTTTT
CDR3 protein: CASGLGIQATGELFF

D gene: .
J gene: TRBJ2-7
V gene: TRBV7-8
clone size: once
CDR3 DNA: TGTGCCAGCAGCGAGGGTTGGTCCTACGAGCAGTACTTC
CDR3 protein: CASSEGWSYEQYF

D gene: TRBD2
J gene: TRBJ2-7
V gene: TRBV7-8
clone size: .
CDR3 DNA: TGTGCCAGCAGCTTAGGGCTAGCGGGAGCGGACGAGCAGTACTTC
CDR3 protein: CASSLGLAGADEQYF

D gene: .
J gene: TRBJ2-3
V gene: TRBV25-1
clone size: .
CDR3 DNA: TGTGCCAGCAGTGAATCCCTGACTGGCACAGATACGCAGTATTTT
CDR3 protein: CASSESLTGTDTQYF

D gene: .
J gene: TRBJ2-7
V gene: TRBV18
clone size: .
CDR3 DNA: TGTGCCAGCTCACCCCAGGGTATCGAGCAGTACTTC
CDR3 protein: CASSPQGIEQYF

D gene: .
J gene: TRBJ2-7
V gene: TRBV4-1
clone size: .
CDR3 DNA: TGCGCCAGCAGCCAAGATTACAGGGTATCCTACGAGCAGTACTTC
CDR3 protein: CASSQDYRVSYEQYF

D gene: .
J gene: TRBJ2-7
V gene: TRBV19
clone size: once
CDR3 DNA: TGTGCCAGTAGTACAAGACAGCCCTACGAGCAGTACTTC
CDR3 protein: CASSTRQPYEQYF

D gene: TRBD1
J gene: TRBJ1-5
V gene: TRBV10-1
clone size: once
CDR3 DNA: TGCGCCAGCCTGATACCGGGACAGGAGCAAAAAATCCCTAATCAGCCCCAGCATTTT
CDR3 protein: CASLIPGQEQKIPNQPQHF

D gene: .
J gene: TRBJ2-5
V gene: TRBV11-2
clone size: .
CDR3 DNA: TGTGCCAGCAGCTTATTGAACAGCAAAGAGACCCAGTACTTC
CDR3 protein: CASSLLNSKETQYF

D gene: .
J gene: TRBJ2-7
V gene: TRBV11-2
clone size: .
CDR3 DNA: TGTGCCAGCAGCTCCCTAACGGGCCCCTCCTACGAGCAGTACTTC
CDR3 protein: CASSSLTGPSYEQYF

D gene: .
J gene: TRBJ2-5
V gene: TRBV9
clone size: .
CDR3 DNA: TGTGCCAGCAGCGTGGGGACCCAAGAGACCCAGTACTTC
CDR3 protein: CASSVGTQETQYF

D gene: .
J gene: TRBJ2-7
V gene: TRBV11-3
clone size: .
CDR3 DNA: TGTGCCAGCAGCCAAGATCGGGAGAAGCAGTACTTC
CDR3 protein: CASSQDREKQYF

D gene: .
J gene: TRBJ1-2
V gene: TRBV4-1
clone size: .
CDR3 DNA: TGCGCCAGCAGCCAAGGGCATCCAGGGGTCTATGGCTACACCTTC
CDR3 protein: CASSQGHPGVYGYTF

D gene: .
J gene: TRBJ1-1
V gene: TRBV18
clone size: .
CDR3 DNA: TGTGCCAGCTCACCGACCGGGGGGACTGAAGCTTTCTTT
CDR3 protein: CASSPTGGTEAFF

D gene: TRBD1
J gene: TRBJ1-2
V gene: TRBV30
clone size: .
CDR3 DNA: TGTGCCTGGAGCAAAGGAGGGGGCGCCCCTGGCTACACCTTC
CDR3 protein: CAWSKGGGAPGYTF

D gene: TRBD1
J gene: TRBJ2-6
V gene: TRBV7-6
clone size: .
CDR3 DNA: TGTGCCAGCAGCCCGGGACAGGGGGCGTCTGGGGCCAACGTCCTGACTTTC
CDR3 protein: CASSPGQGASGANVLTF

D gene: .
J gene: TRBJ2-2
V gene: TRBV5-1
clone size: .
CDR3 DNA: TGCGCCAGCAGCCCTGGGGCAGGGGACACCGGGGAGCTGTTTTTT
CDR3 protein: CASSPGAGDTGELFF

D gene: .
J gene: TRBJ1-2
V gene: TRBV19
clone size: .
CDR3 DNA: TGTGCCAGTAGTATAGCGAAAGGGGATGGCTACACCTTC
CDR3 protein: CASSIAKGDGYTF

D gene: .
J gene: TRBJ2-7
V gene: TRBV18
clone size: .
CDR3 DNA: TGTGCCAGCTCACCACCGCTGGGACAGCAGTACTTC
CDR3 protein: CASSPPLGQQYF

D gene: .
J gene: TRBJ2-5
V gene: TRBV27
clone size: .
CDR3 DNA: TGTGCCAGCAGACCCGGGGACCAAGAGACCCAGTACTTC
CDR3 protein: CASRPGDQETQYF

D gene: TRBD2
J gene: TRBJ2-3
V gene: TRBV9
clone size: .
CDR3 DNA: TGTGCCAGCAGCGTAGAGGGGACTAGTGGAGATACGCAGTATTTT
CDR3 protein: CASSVEGTSGDTQYF

D gene: TRBD1
J gene: TRBJ1-5
V gene: TRBV30
clone size: few
CDR3 DNA: TGTGCCTGGAGTGGACAGGGAAACAATCAGCCCCAGCATTTT
CDR3 protein: CAWSGQGNNQPQHF

D gene: .
J gene: TRBJ1-6
V gene: TRBV30
clone size: .
CDR3 DNA: TGTGCCTGGAGTGGAGGGAATTATAATTCACCCCTCCACTTT
CDR3 protein: CAWSGGNYNSPLHF

D gene: .
J gene: TRBJ1-1
V gene: TRBV30
clone size: .
CDR3 DNA: TGTGCCTGGAGTATACTGAGGAACACTGAAGCTTTCTTT
CDR3 protein: CAWSILRNTEAFF

D gene: .
J gene: TRBJ1-6
V gene: TRBV2
clone size: .
CDR3 DNA: TGTGCCAGCAGCCCAACAGGGTACCATAATTCACCCCTCCACTTT
CDR3 protein: CASSPTGYHNSPLHF

D gene: TRBD1
J gene: TRBJ2-7
V gene: TRBV11-2
clone size: .
CDR3 DNA: TGTGCCAGCAGCTTAGATCGGGGGACAGGGAGAACCTACGAGCAGTACTTC
CDR3 protein: CASSLDRGTGRTYEQYF

D gene: .
J gene: TRBJ2-7
V gene: TRBV5-1
clone size: .
CDR3 DNA: TGCGCCAGCAGGCGGGGTTTAAGCTCCTACGAGCAGTACTTC
CDR3 protein: CASRRGLSSYEQYF

D gene: .
J gene: TRBJ1-5
V gene: TRBV19
clone size: .
CDR3 DNA: TGTGCCAGTAGCCAAAGAGAACAGGCAGGGGTCCGGCGAAGTCGGCCCCAGCATTTT
CDR3 protein: CASSQREQAGVRRSRPQHF

D gene: .
J gene: TRBJ2-2
V gene: TRBV7-2
clone size: .
CDR3 DNA: TGTGCCAGCAGCCTCCCCGGGGAGCTGTTTTTT
CDR3 protein: CASSLPGELFF

D gene: .
J gene: TRBJ1-1
V gene: TRBV7-9
clone size: .
CDR3 DNA: TGTGCCAGCAGCTTAGCTGCAGGGTGGGGCACTGAAGCTTTCTTT
CDR3 protein: CASSLAAGWGTEAFF

D gene: .
J gene: TRBJ1-2
V gene: TRBV28
clone size: .
CDR3 DNA: TGTGCCAGCAGCGAGAGCGGGGTGCTTGACTATGGCTACACCTTC
CDR3 protein: CASSESGVLDYGYTF

D gene: TRBD1
J gene: TRBJ1-5
V gene: TRBV7-9
clone size: .
CDR3 DNA: TGTGCCAGCAGCGCCGGACAGGGTTTGGGTCAGCCCCAGCATTTT
CDR3 protein: CASSAGQGLGQPQHF

D gene: .
J gene: TRBJ2-1
V gene: TRBV5-1
clone size: .
CDR3 DNA: TGCGCCAGCAGCTTGGCACAGGGACAGGGTAGCGGGGGGCTTTACAATGAGCAGTTCTTC
CDR3 protein: CASSLAQGQGSGGLYNEQFF

D gene: .
J gene: TRBJ1-1
V gene: TRBV4-2
clone size: .
CDR3 DNA: TGTGCCAGCAGCCAAGGGGCGGGGGCGTACACTGAAGCTTTCTTT
CDR3 protein: CASSQGAGAYTEAFF

D gene: .
J gene: TRBJ1-1
V gene: TRBV27
clone size: .
CDR3 DNA: TGTGCCAGCAGTTTTAGTGTCGGCACTGAAGCTTTCTTT
CDR3 protein: CASSFSVGTEAFF

D gene: .
J gene: TRBJ1-2
V gene: TRBV14
clone size: .
CDR3 DNA: TGTGCCAGCAGCCATGTACCAAACTATGGCTACACCTTC
CDR3 protein: CASSHVPNYGYTF

D gene: .
J gene: TRBJ2-1
V gene: TRBV27
clone size: .
CDR3 DNA: TGTGCCAGCAGTGCGGGTCTTTCTGACCCCTACAATGAGCAGTTCTTC
CDR3 protein: CASSAGLSDPYNEQFF

D gene: .
J gene: TRBJ2-7
V gene: TRBV5-1
clone size: .
CDR3 DNA: TGCGCCAGCAGCTTGAAAAGTAGTTACAAGGTGCAGTACTTC
CDR3 protein: CASSLKSSYKVQYF

D gene: TRBD1
J gene: TRBJ1-6
V gene: TRBV9
clone size: .
CDR3 DNA: TGTGCCAGCAGCGTGACAGGGGGCAATTCACCCCTCCACTTT
CDR3 protein: CASSVTGGNSPLHF

D gene: TRBD1
J gene: TRBJ2-7
V gene: TRBV10-2
clone size: .
CDR3 DNA: TGCGCCAGCAGTGGGGGGACAGGGCCCTACGAGCAGTACTTC
CDR3 protein: CASSGGTGPYEQYF

D gene: .
J gene: TRBJ1-1
V gene: TRBV29-1
clone size: .
CDR3 DNA: TGCAGCGTTGAAACTCGTCTCGACTGGTACACTGAAGCTTTCTTT
CDR3 protein: CSVETRLDWYTEAFF